This entry lists 32 T cell receptor beta chains sequenced from one sample in a study of T cells in Graves' hyperthyroidism and ophthalmopathy. What was amplified from RNA transcripts were TCR beta CDR3 regions. First-round RT-PCR with HTBI primers amplified the TCR CDR3 region. TCRdb fed the multiplex PCR reads into MiXCR, producing one record per CDR3 protein. The table lists some 560,000 distinct CDR3 sequences, around 15% of them singletons. The sequenced material came from blood. The source is a woman in her 40s with Graves' hyperthyroidism.

This clonotype was recorded at least ten times. The V gene is TRBV2, the J gene TRBJ1-5; 9 nucleotides align to TRBD1. Trimming removed 7 bases from V and 5 bases from J; junction bases left unmatched: 9. This CDR3 contains 15 residues. CDR1 SNHLY and CDR2 FYNNEI come from the germline V gene. CDR3 nucleotides: TGTGCCAGCAAGGGGGCCACAGGGGGCGATCAGCCCCAGCATTTT. Translated, it gives CASKGATGGDQPQHF.

The sample holds many counts of this clonotype. The rearrangement joins TRBV6-1 to TRBJ1-1; TRBD1 is a possible D gene (5 bases). The germline CDR1 and CDR2 sequences are MNHNS and SASEGT. The germline V and J ends were trimmed by 9 bases and 4 bases, with 18 bases remaining between them. The CDR3 is 14 amino acids. CDR3 loop: CASAGKLSGTEAFF. The CDR3 nucleotides read TGTGCCAGTGCAGGGAAATTGTCTGGCACTGAAGCTTTCTTT.

This clonotype occurred many times. This sequence joins TRBV5-1 and TRBJ2-3, with D perhaps matching TRBD1 (6 bases). Looked up from germline, CDR1 is SGHRS and CDR2 is YFSETQ. CDR3 length: 15 amino acids. With 3 bases removed from V and 2 bases from J, the gap between germline ends came to 13 bases. CDR3 sequence (DNA): TGCGCCAGCAGCTCTATGACAGGATCCACAGATACGCAGTATTTT. It yields the protein CASSSMTGSTDTQYF.

This clonotype occurred a few times. CDR3 amino acids: CASSEPGTAYEQYF. The CDR3 DNA reads as TGTGCCAGCAGTGAACCCGGGACAGCCTACGAGCAGTACTTC. The chain couples TRBV25-1 to TRBJ2-7, with 7 bases aligning to TRBD1. The V and J ends lost 2 bases and 2 bases, in that order; junction bases with no gene match: 3. This CDR3 spans 14 amino acids. The germline V gene encodes CDR1 MGHDK and CDR2 SYGVNS.

The chain couples TRBV30 to TRBJ1-1; D gene unclear. Per germline, CDR1 GTSNPN and CDR2 SVGIG (reference sequence). This CDR3 contains 12 residues. V was cut by 4 bases and J by 2 bases, with 8 bases left in between. CDR3 in DNA: TGTGCCTGGAACCCCGGAAACACTGAAGCTTTCTTT. Protein: CAWNPGNTEAFF.

This clonotype showed up many times. The gene calls are TRBV27 and TRBJ2-7, with D tentatively TRBD2 (5 bases). The V gene lost 6 bases and the J gene lost 3 bases, with 12 bases spanning the gap. The CDR3 totals 13 residues. Germline V CDR1 and CDR2: MNHEY, SMNVEV (reference sequence). The CDR3 loop reads CASRERVYYEQYF. The CDR3 DNA sequence: TGTGCCAGCAGAGAGAGGGTTTACTACGAGCAGTACTTC.

The chain couples TRBV29-1 to TRBJ1-2, with D hard to call. In germline, CDR1 is SQVTM, CDR2 ANQGSEA. The CDR3 loop spans 9 amino acids. Between the trimmed V and J ends, which lost 4 bases and 7 bases, there was a span of 4 bases. CDR3 coding DNA: TGCAGCGTTGTGCGTGGCTACACCTTC. Translation: CSVVRGYTF.

This sequence joins TRBV9 and TRBJ2-7; 10 bases map to TRBD2. Germline loops: CDR1 SGDLS, CDR2 YYNGEE. The length of the CDR3 is 15 residues. V shed 0 bases, J shed 3 bases, and the junction held 3 bases outside the gene matches. CDR3 in DNA: TGTGCCAGCAGCGTAGGCCTAGCGGGAGACTACGAGCAGTACTTC. It specifies CASSVGLAGDYEQYF.

This clonotype was seen many times. The chain recombines TRBV6-5 with TRBJ1-1; D remains ambiguous. This CDR3 contains 14 residues. The V and J ends lost 0 bases and 0 bases respectively, with 5 bases between them. From germline, CDR1 is MNHEY and CDR2 SVGAGI. CDR3 loop: CASSYSSLNTEAFF. Here the CDR3 DNA reads TGTGCCAGCAGTTACTCTTCATTGAACACTGAAGCTTTCTTT.

The rearrangement uses TRBV30 and TRBJ2-7; D is unresolved. Germline loops: CDR1 GTSNPN, CDR2 SVGIG (reference sequence). The V gene lost 0 bases and the J gene lost 2 bases, with 8 bases spanning the gap. This CDR3 comprises 13 residues. The CDR3 reads CAWSVGVPYEQYF. The CDR3 DNA is TGTGCCTGGAGTGTTGGGGTCCCCTACGAGCAGTACTTC.

The chain recombines TRBV20-1 with TRBJ2-7, with 13 bases that match TRBD2. J lost 5 bases, V lost 0 bases, and 4 bases had no gene match. The CDR3 totals 15 residues. The germline V gene encodes CDR1 DFQATT and CDR2 SNEGSKA (reference sequence). Here the CDR3 reads CSARELAGGPDEQYF. In nucleotides, the CDR3 is TGCAGTGCTAGAGAACTAGCGGGAGGGCCAGACGAGCAGTACTTC.

This clonotype was seen a few times. V is TRBV5-1 and J is TRBJ2-1, with 9 positions matching TRBD2. The germline V gene has CDR1 SGHRS and CDR2 YFSETQ. The CDR3 has 16 residues. V shed 4 bases and J 6 bases; nucleotides not matched to a gene: 11. CDR3: CASSPTGLAVFNEQFF. Written as DNA, the CDR3 is TGCGCCAGCAGCCCGACGGGACTAGCTGTCTTCAATGAGCAGTTCTTC.

This clonotype was picked up many times. The genes are TRBV25-1 and TRBJ2-3, with 8 bases matching TRBD2. J lost 6 bases, V lost 3 bases, and 11 bases had no gene match. Germline V gene data show CDR1 as MGHDK and CDR2 as SYGVNS. The length of the CDR3 is 16 residues. The CDR3 nucleotides are TGTGCCAGCAGTGATCACACTAGCGGCGGCTGGGATACGCAGTATTTT. Amino acids: CASSDHTSGGWDTQYF. Full variable domain (remainder filled in from reference TRBV25-1 and TRBJ2-3): EADIYQTPRYLVIGTGKKITLECSQTMGHDKMYWYQQDPGMELHLIHYSYGVNSTEKGDLSSESTVSRIRTEHFPLTLESARPSHTSQYLCASSDHTSGGWDTQYFGPGTRLTVL.

This clonotype occurred many times. The chain has TRBV20-1 and TRBJ2-3; D is possibly TRBD1 or TRBD2 (5 bases each). The V gene lost 3 bases and the J gene lost 3 bases, with 13 bases spanning the gap. CDR3 length: 14 amino acids. CDR1 and CDR2 (germline): DFQATT, SNEGSKA (reference sequence). The chain's CDR3 is CSASLPGRTDTQYF. In DNA, the CDR3 is TGCAGTGCTAGCCTTCCGGGACGAACAGATACGCAGTATTTT.

Regarding this clonotype: Because the CDR3 is missing its conserved closing phenylalanine or tryptophan, this is likely a read error. The chain couples TRBV20-1 to TRBJ2-5, with 11 bases identical to TRBD1. The germline V gene has CDR1 DFQATT and CDR2 SNEGSKA (reference sequence). V was pared by 1 base and J by 5 bases, with 3 bases of the junction left unmatched. This CDR3 spans 14 amino acids. The CDR3 DNA reads as TGCAGTGCTAGAGGGACAGGGGGCGGTGAGACCCAGTACCTC. Its protein is CSARGTGGGETQYL.

This clonotype was seen ten or more times. This rearrangement joins TRBV30 to TRBJ1-5; D ambiguous. CDR1 and CDR2 from the germline V gene are GTSNPN and SVGIG (reference sequence). V was clipped by 1 base and J by 2 bases, with 9 bases between them. CDR3 length: 14 amino acids. The CDR3 nucleotides are TGTGCCTGGAGTGGCGTGTCGGGCAATCAGCCCCAGCATTTT. Encoded protein: CAWSGVSGNQPQHF.

V gene TRBV20-1 combines with J gene TRBJ2-3; 10 bases are shared with TRBD1. Germline V lookup: CDR1 DFQATT, CDR2 SNEGSKA (reference sequence). The CDR3 is 15 residues long. J gave up 1 base and V 3 bases, and 4 bases lay outside the gene matches. The CDR3 spells CSASLGQGRTDTQYF. CDR3 DNA sequence: TGCAGTGCTAGTCTGGGACAGGGGCGCACAGATACGCAGTATTTT.

This clonotype was picked up a small number of times. A clone one base away is much larger, so this may be a read error. The chain is built from TRBV2 and TRBJ2-5; either TRBD1 or TRBD2 may fit D (5 bases each). Germline loops: CDR1 SNHLY, CDR2 FYNNEI. CDR3 length: 14 amino acids. This CDR3 reads CGSSDGSGDETQYF. The CDR3 DNA reads as TGTGGCAGCAGTGATGGATCCGGGGACGAGACCCAGTACTTC. The full variable domain, in which reference TRBV2 and TRBJ2-5 provide the parts outside the CDR3, is EPEVTQTPSHQVTQMGQEVILRCVPISNHLYFYWYRQILGQKVEFLVSFYNNEISEKSEIFDDQFSVERPDGSNFTLKIRSTKLEDSAMYFCGSSDGSGDETQYFGPGTRLLVL.

The rearrangement joins TRBV4-1 to TRBJ2-1, with TRBD1 as a possible D gene (5 bases). V was shortened by 0 bases and J by 10 bases, with 7 bases between the two germline ends. The germline CDR1 and CDR2 sequences are MGHRA and YSYEKL. The CDR3 consists of 12 residues. CDR3 region: CASSQDWTEQFF. The CDR3 coding sequence is TGCGCCAGCAGCCAAGATTGGACAGAGCAGTTCTTC.

This clonotype was seen many times. The chain carries TRBV6-6 and TRBJ1-6, with D possibly being TRBD1 (6 bases). This CDR3 region has 16 residues. The germline V and J ends were trimmed by 0 bases and 10 bases, with 16 bases remaining between them. The germline gives CDR1 MNHNY, CDR2 SVGAGI (reference sequence). DNA of the CDR3: TGTGCCAGCAGTTACTCTCGACAGGATCGGCGATCACCCCTCCACTTT. Its translation is CASSYSRQDRRSPLHF.

Ten or more counts support this clonotype. The V and J genes are TRBV28 and TRBJ2-1; 11 positions match TRBD1. This CDR3 comprises 15 residues. The V gene end was trimmed by 4 bases and the J gene end by 10 bases; junction bases not matched to a gene: 9. The V gene's germline CDR1 is MDHEN and CDR2 SYDVKM. CDR3 protein: CASSSSGQGAGEQFF. The CDR3 nucleotides are TGTGCCAGCAGTTCTAGCGGACAGGGGGCAGGGGAGCAGTTCTTC.

A remark on this clonotype: A much more abundant neighbour one base away suggests this may be a read error. The chain is built from TRBV20-1 and TRBJ1-4, with D possibly being TRBD1 (6 bases). CDR1 is DFQATT and CDR2 is SNEGSKA in the germline V gene (reference sequence). The CDR3 runs 13 residues. CDR3 in amino acids: CGASRGDQEKLFF. The DNA of the CDR3 is TGCGGTGCTAGTAGGGGGGATCAGGAAAAACTGTTTTTT.

This clonotype was seen many times. The chain has TRBV30 and TRBJ1-4; 9 bases align to TRBD1. V lost 0 bases to trimming and J lost 8 bases; unmatched junction nucleotides: 4. CDR1 is GTSNPN and CDR2 is SVGIG in the germline V gene (reference sequence). This CDR3 comprises 14 residues. Written as DNA, the CDR3 is TGTGCCTGGAGTGTACAGGGGGCCGCGGAAAAACTGTTTTTT. Its translation is CAWSVQGAAEKLFF.

On this clonotype: A much larger clone differs from this one at a single base, so this may be a read error. The gene calls are TRBV20-1 and TRBJ2-7; D is perhaps TRBD2 (5 bases). V lost 5 bases and J lost 2, with 13 bases in between. CDR3 length: 13 residues. The germline CDR1 and CDR2 sequences are DFQATT and SNEGSKA (reference sequence). The CDR3 loop is CSAWSGETYEQYF. Written as DNA, the CDR3 is TGCAGTGCTTGGTCCGGGGAAACCTACGAGCAGTACTTC.

The V gene is TRBV7-6, the J gene TRBJ2-5, with 7 bases that match TRBD2. V shed 5 bases and J 1 base; nucleotides not matched to a gene: 13. CDR3 size: 17 residues. Per the germline V gene, CDR1 is SGHVS and CDR2 is FNYEAQ. CDR3 sequence (DNA): TGTGCCAGCAGCCCCCTTTCCGGCGGGAGCCCCCAAGAGACCCAGTACTTC. As protein: CASSPLSGGSPQETQYF. Based on the CDR3 plus reference TRBV7-6 and TRBJ2-5, the full variable domain is GAGVSQSPRYKVTKRGQDVALRCDPISGHVSLYWYRQALGQGPEFLTYFNYEAQQDKSGLPNDRFSAERPEGSISTLTIQRTEQRDSAMYRCASSPLSGGSPQETQYFGPGTRLLVL.

This clonotype has at least ten counts. The rearrangement uses TRBV28 and TRBJ2-7; a possible D gene is TRBD1 (6 bases). CDR1 and CDR2 from the germline V gene are MDHEN and SYDVKM. V was trimmed by 3 bases and J by 6 bases, leaving 21 bases between them. This CDR3 has 16 residues. The CDR3 DNA is TGTGCCAGCAGTTTCTCCGCAGGGCAGGGGTTTCGCGAGCAGTACTTC. It specifies CASSFSAGQGFREQYF.

There are a few counts of this clonotype. V gene TRBV5-1 combines with J gene TRBJ2-5, with D tentatively TRBD1 or TRBD2 (5 bases each). Looked up from germline, CDR1 is SGHRS and CDR2 is YFSETQ. Trimming shortened V by 7 bases and J by 5 bases, and 21 bases separated the two germline ends. This CDR3 has 15 residues. CDR3 in amino acids: CASLRGQGSFETQYF. The CDR3 DNA reads TGCGCCAGCCTCCGGGGCCAGGGTAGCTTTGAGACCCAGTACTTC. Full variable domain (remainder filled in from reference TRBV5-1 and TRBJ2-5): KAGVTQTPRYLIKTRGQQVTLSCSPISGHRSVSWYQQTPGQGLQFLFEYFSETQRNKGNFPGRFSGRQFSNSRSEMNVSTLELGDSALYLCASLRGQGSFETQYFGPGTRLLVL.

This clonotype was seen a few times. The chain recombines TRBV27 with TRBJ2-7; TRBD1 agrees at 11 bases. CDR3 length: 15 residues. CDR1 MNHEY and CDR2 SMNVEV come from the germline V gene (reference sequence). Germline trimming cut 4 bases from V and 0 bases from J; bases unmatched to any gene: 2. In DNA form, the CDR3 reads TGTGCCAGCAGTTGGGACAGGGGGAGCTCCTACGAGCAGTACTTC. Its translation: CASSWDRGSSYEQYF.

This clonotype was recorded at least ten times. The rearrangement joins TRBV28 to TRBJ2-7, with D perhaps TRBD1 (6 bases). There are 13 residues in the CDR3. Between the trimmed V and J ends, which lost 8 bases and 5 bases, there was a span of 16 bases. Germline-derived CDR1 and CDR2 are MDHEN and SYDVKM. CDR3 nucleotides: TGTGCCAGCCGGAGCACAGGGCTGAACGAGCAGTACTTC. Translating gives CASRSTGLNEQYF.

This clonotype was seen many times. The rearrangement uses TRBV11-1 and TRBJ2-5, with D possibly matching TRBD1 (6 bases). CDR1 and CDR2 (germline): SGHAT, FQDESV (reference sequence). V lost 3 bases and J lost 3, with 11 bases in between. The CDR3 has 14 amino acids. The CDR3 DNA follows: TGTGCCAGCAGCTTCGGCAGGGGAAAAGAGACCCAGTACTTC. Amino acids: CASSFGRGKETQYF.

This clonotype was found a few times. This rearrangement joins TRBV29-1 to TRBJ2-1; D not resolved. The CDR3 covers 11 residues. Trimming removed 5 bases at V and 10 bases at J, with 12 bases between. The V gene's germline CDR1 is SQVTM and CDR2 ANQGSEA. CDR3: CSVWALGEQFF. Written as DNA, the CDR3 is TGCAGCGTTTGGGCTTTGGGGGAGCAGTTCTTC.

This clonotype showed up many times. This sequence joins TRBV12-3 or TRBV12-4 and TRBJ1-2; possibly TRBD1 for D (6 bases). The V gene lost 6 bases and the J gene lost 4 bases, with 15 bases spanning the gap. The CDR3 runs 14 residues. The DNA for the CDR3 is TGTGCCAGCAGCCTACAGGGTAGTAGCTATGGCTACACCTTC. Protein: CASSLQGSSYGYTF.